Below are 8 T cell receptor beta chains sequenced from a single sample in a study of T cell responses to AZD1222 COVID-19 vaccine. Generated by immunoSEQ multiplex PCR, the TCRdb table keeps only in-frame clones and is missing some. The data contain 150,000 to 160,000 clones, more than 90% of them singletons. Sequenced material: peripheral blood, taken on day 0 of AZD1222 vaccination. The receptors were gathered from an adult in good health.

The V call is TRBV7-9, the J call TRBJ2-5; TRBD2 matches 10 bases. The CDR3 consists of 14 residues. Germline V gene data show CDR1 as SEHNR and CDR2 as FQNEAQ (reference sequence). Trimming removed 6 bases from V and 5 bases from J; junction bases left unmatched: 6. Written as DNA, the CDR3 is TGTGCCAGCAGTTTCAGCGGGGGGGTCGAGACCCAGTACTTC. Protein sequence: CASSFSGGVETQYF.

The V gene is TRBV5-1, the J gene TRBJ1-2; D ambiguous. The germline V gene encodes CDR1 SGHRS and CDR2 YFSETQ. Trimming took 2 bases from V and 3 from J, leaving 11 bases between them. CDR3 length: 14 amino acids. CDR3 residues: CASSFWGADYGYTF. CDR3 nucleotides: TGCGCCAGCAGCTTCTGGGGTGCGGACTATGGCTACACCTTC.

The rearrangement joins TRBV3-1 (or the pseudogene TRBV3-2) to TRBJ2-3; 13 positions agree with TRBD2. The CDR3 consists of 17 residues. Trimming removed 4 bases from V and 10 bases from J; junction bases left unmatched: 14. CDR1 LGHDT and CDR2 YNNKEL come from the germline V gene (reference sequence). The chain's CDR3 is CASSPTGGLAGQKAQYF. The CDR3 nucleotides read TGTGCCAGCAGCCCCACGGGGGGACTAGCGGGGCAGAAGGCGCAGTATTTT.

This chain connects TRBV3-1 (or the pseudogene TRBV3-2) to TRBJ1-1; D call uncertain. Germline assignment: CDR1 LGHDT and CDR2 YNNKEL (reference sequence). The CDR3 runs 13 residues. V gave up 2 bases and J gave up 11 bases, with 15 bases separating them. The CDR3 region has the DNA TGTGCCAGCAGCCAATCTCGCGCGGGTTTGGCTTTCTTT. Translation gives CASSQSRAGLAFF.

The rearrangement joins TRBV7-9 to TRBJ2-7; weak D call: TRBD2 (7 bases). V was trimmed by 0 bases and J by 5 bases, leaving 11 bases between them. This CDR3 contains 14 residues. Germline V gives CDR1 SEHNR, CDR2 FQNEAQ (reference sequence). The CDR3 loop reads CASSLAGGRDEQYF. CDR3 DNA: TGTGCCAGCAGCTTAGCCGGGGGGCGAGACGAGCAGTACTTC.

The chain joins TRBV18 to TRBJ2-7; a weak D match, TRBD2 (6 bases). CDR3 length equals 15 residues. Trimming stripped 6 bases from V and 3 bases from J, with 18 bases between. Germline CDR1 KGHSH, CDR2 LQKENI. The CDR3 protein is CASSPRGGDFYEQYF. The CDR3 bases are TGTGCCAGCTCGCCCCGTGGCGGGGACTTCTACGAGCAGTACTTC.

The chain uses TRBV19 and TRBJ2-1, with 13 nucleotides matching TRBD2. The CDR3 contains 16 residues. J gave up 2 bases and V 5 bases, and 3 bases lay outside the gene matches. CDR1 LNHDA and CDR2 SQIVND come from the germline V gene (reference sequence). CDR3 bases: TGTGCCAGTAGTGGGACTAGCGGGAAGGCCTACAATGAGCAGTTCTTC. It is translated as CASSGTSGKAYNEQFF.

In DNA, the CDR3 is TGTGCCAGCAGCCCGTCAGGGTTGGGGGAGCTGTTTTTT. Translating gives CASSPSGLGELFF. J is TRBJ2-2 and V is TRBV7-3; D perhaps matches TRBD1 (5 bases). The CDR3 extends over 13 amino acids. V was clipped by 5 bases and J by 8 bases, with 12 bases between them. The germline CDR1 and CDR2 sequences are SGHTA and FQGTGA.